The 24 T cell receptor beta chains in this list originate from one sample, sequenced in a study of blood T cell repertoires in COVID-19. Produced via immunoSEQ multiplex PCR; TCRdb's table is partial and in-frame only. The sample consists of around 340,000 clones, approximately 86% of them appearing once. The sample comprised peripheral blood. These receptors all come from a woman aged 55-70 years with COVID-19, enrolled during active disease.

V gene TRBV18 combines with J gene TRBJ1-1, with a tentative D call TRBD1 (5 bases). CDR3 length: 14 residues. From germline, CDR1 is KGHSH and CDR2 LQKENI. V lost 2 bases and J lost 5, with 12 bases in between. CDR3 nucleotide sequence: TGTGCCAGCTCACCAGGGGCAGGCGCGACTGAAGCTTTCTTT. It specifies CASSPGAGATEAFF.

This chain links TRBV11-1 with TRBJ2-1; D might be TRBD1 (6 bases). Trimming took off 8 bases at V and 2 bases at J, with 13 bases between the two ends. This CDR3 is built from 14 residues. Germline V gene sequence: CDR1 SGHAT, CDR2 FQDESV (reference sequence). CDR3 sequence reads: CASQGQLTYNEQFF. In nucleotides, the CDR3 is TGTGCCAGCCAAGGACAGTTAACCTACAATGAGCAGTTCTTC.

The CDR3 loop reads CASSSANRGFMSPLHF. In nucleotides, the CDR3 is TGTGCCAGCAGCTCAGCAAACAGGGGATTCATGTCACCCCTCCACTTT. J is TRBJ1-6 and V is TRBV7-8; 7 bases map to TRBD1. V gave up 4 bases and J gave up 10 bases; unmatched junction bases: 13. Germline CDR1 SGHVS, CDR2 FQNEAQ. The CDR3 runs to 16 residues.

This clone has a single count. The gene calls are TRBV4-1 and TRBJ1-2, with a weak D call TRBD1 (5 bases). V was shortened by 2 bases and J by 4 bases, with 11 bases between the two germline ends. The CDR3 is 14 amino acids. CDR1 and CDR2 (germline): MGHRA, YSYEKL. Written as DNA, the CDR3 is TGCGCCAGCAGCCAACGGGGGAGGAGCTATGGCTACACCTTC. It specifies CASSQRGRSYGYTF.

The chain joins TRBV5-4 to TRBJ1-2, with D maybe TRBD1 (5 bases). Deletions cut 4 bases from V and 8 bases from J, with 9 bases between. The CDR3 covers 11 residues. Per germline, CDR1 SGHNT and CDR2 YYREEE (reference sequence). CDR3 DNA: TGTGCCAGCAGCGCAGGGTTAGGCTACACCTTC. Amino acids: CASSAGLGYTF.

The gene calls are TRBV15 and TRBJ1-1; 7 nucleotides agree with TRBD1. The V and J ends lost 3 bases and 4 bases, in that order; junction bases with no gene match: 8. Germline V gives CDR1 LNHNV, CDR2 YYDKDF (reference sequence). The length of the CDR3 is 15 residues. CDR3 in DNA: TGTGCCACCAGCAGGACGCTACAGGGGAGCACTGAAGCTTTCTTT. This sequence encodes CATSRTLQGSTEAFF.

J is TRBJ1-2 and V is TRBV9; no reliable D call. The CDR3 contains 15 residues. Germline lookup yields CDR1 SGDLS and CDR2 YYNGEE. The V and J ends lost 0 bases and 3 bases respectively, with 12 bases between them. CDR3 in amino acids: CASSVAENLHYGYTF. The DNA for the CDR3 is TGTGCCAGCAGCGTAGCAGAAAACCTCCACTATGGCTACACCTTC.

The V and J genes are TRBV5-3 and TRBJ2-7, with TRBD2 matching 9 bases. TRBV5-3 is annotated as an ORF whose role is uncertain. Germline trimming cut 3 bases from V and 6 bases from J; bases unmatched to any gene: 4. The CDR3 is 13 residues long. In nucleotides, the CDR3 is TGTGCCAGAAGCTCAAGCGGGGGGAGCGAGCAGTACTTC. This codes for CARSSSGGSEQYF.

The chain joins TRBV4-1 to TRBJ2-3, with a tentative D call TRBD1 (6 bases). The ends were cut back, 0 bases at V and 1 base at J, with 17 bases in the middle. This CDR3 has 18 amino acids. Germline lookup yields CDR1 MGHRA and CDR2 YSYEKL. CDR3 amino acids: CASSQDRGAHGGTDTQYF. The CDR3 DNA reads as TGCGCCAGCAGCCAAGACAGGGGTGCACACGGAGGCACAGATACGCAGTATTTT.

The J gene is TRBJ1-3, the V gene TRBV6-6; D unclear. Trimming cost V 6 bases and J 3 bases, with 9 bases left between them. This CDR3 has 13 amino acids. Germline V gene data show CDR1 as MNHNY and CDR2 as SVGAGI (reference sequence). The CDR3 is CASSLDGGNTIYF. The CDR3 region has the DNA TGTGCCAGCAGCTTAGATGGTGGAAACACCATATATTTT.

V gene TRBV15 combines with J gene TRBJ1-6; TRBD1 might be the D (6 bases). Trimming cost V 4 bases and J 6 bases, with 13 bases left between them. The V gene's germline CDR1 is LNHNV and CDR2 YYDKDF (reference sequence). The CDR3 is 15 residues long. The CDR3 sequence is CATSTLTGGNSPLHF. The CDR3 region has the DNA TGTGCCACCAGCACCTTGACAGGAGGTAATTCACCCCTCCACTTT.

The CDR3 sequence: CASKRAGGTDTGELFF. The CDR3 DNA reads as TGTGCCAGTAAGCGAGCGGGGGGGACGGACACCGGGGAGCTGTTTTTT. This sequence joins TRBV19 and TRBJ2-2, with TRBD2 matching over 10 bases. The CDR3 loop spans 16 amino acids. CDR1 is LNHDA and CDR2 is SQIVND in the germline V gene (reference sequence). V lost 7 bases to trimming and J lost 3 bases; unmatched junction nucleotides: 8.

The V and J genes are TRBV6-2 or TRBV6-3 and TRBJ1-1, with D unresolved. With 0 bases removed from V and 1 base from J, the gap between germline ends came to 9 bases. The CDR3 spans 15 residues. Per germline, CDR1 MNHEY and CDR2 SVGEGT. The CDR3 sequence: CASSYSNAGNTEAFF. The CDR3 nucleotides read TGTGCCAGCAGTTACTCGAATGCAGGGAACACTGAAGCTTTCTTT.

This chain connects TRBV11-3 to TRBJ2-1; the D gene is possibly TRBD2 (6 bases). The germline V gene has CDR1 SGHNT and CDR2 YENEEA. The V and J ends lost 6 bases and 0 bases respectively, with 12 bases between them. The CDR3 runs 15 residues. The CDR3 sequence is CASSQGGISYNEQFF. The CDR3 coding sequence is TGTGCCAGCAGTCAAGGCGGGATCTCCTACAATGAGCAGTTCTTC.

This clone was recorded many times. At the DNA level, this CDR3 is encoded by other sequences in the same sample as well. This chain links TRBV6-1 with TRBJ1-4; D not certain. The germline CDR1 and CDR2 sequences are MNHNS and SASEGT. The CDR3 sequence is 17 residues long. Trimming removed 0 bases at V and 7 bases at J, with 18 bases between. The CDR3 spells CASSEARVGRLSEKLFF. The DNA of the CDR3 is TGTGCCAGCAGTGAAGCCCGAGTAGGTAGACTGAGTGAAAAACTGTTTTTT.

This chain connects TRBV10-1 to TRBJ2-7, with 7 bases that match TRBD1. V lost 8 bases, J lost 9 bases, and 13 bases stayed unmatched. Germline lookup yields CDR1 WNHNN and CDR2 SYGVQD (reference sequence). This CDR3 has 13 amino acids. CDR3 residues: CASSLQGSSGQYF. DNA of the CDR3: TGCGCCAGCTCGTTACAGGGGTCAAGTGGGCAGTACTTC.

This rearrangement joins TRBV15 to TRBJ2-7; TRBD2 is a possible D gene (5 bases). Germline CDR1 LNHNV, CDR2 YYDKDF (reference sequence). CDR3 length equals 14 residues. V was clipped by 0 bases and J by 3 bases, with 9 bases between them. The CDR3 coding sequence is TGTGCCACCAGCAGAGAGGACTCTTTCTACGAGCAGTACTTC. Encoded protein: CATSREDSFYEQYF.

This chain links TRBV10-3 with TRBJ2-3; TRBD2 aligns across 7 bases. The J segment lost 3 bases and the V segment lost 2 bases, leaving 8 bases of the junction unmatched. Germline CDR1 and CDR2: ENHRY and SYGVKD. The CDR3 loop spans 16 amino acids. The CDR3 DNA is TGTGCCATCAGTGAGGGTGGCGGGGGATCGACAGATACGCAGTATTTT. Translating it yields CAISEGGGGSTDTQYF.

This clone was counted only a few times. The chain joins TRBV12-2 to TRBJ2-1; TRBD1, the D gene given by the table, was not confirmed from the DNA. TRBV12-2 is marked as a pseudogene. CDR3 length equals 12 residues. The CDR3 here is CASRLVRSEQFF. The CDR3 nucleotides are TGTGCAAGTCGCTTAGTACGCAGTGAGCAGTTCTTC.

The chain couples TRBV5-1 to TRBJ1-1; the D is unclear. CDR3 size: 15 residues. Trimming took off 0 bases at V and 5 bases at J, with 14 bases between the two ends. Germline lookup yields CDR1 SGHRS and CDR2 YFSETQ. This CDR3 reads CASSLVGEGRTEAFF. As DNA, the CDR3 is TGCGCCAGCAGCTTGGTCGGGGAGGGTAGGACTGAAGCTTTCTTT. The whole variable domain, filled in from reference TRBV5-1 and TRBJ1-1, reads KAGVTQTPRYLIKTRGQQVTLSCSPISGHRSVSWYQQTPGQGLQFLFEYFSETQRNKGNFPGRFSGRQFSNSRSEMNVSTLELGDSALYLCASSLVGEGRTEAFFGQGTRLTVV.

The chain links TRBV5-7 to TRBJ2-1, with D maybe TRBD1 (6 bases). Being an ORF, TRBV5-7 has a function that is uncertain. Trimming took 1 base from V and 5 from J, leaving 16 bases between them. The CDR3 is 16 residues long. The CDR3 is CASSLLGRGYHNEQFF. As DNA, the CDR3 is TGTGCCAGCAGCTTGCTGGGCAGGGGTTACCACAATGAGCAGTTCTTC.

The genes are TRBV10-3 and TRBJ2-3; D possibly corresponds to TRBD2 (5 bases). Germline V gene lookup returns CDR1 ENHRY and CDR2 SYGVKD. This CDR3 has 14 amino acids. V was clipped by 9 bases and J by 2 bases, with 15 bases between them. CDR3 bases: TGTGCCATTACACTAGGACCCTCCACAGATACGCAGTATTTT. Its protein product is CAITLGPSTDTQYF.

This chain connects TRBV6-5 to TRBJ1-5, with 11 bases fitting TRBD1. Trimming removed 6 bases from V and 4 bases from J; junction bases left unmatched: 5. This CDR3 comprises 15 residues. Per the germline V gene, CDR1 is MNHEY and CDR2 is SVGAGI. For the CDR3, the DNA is TGTGCCAGCAGGGGAGGACAGGGGGCGAATCAGCCCCAGCATTTT. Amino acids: CASRGGQGANQPQHF.

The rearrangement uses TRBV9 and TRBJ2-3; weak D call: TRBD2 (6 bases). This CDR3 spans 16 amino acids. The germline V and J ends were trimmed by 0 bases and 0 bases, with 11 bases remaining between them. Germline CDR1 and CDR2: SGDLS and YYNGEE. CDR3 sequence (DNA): TGTGCCAGCAGCGTAGTTGGCGGGGTTAGCACAGATACGCAGTATTTT. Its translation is CASSVVGGVSTDTQYF.